The present T cell receptor beta chain was sequenced within a study of OX40 agonist ivuxolimab in advanced cancers. Profiling relied on immunoSEQ multiplex PCR, and the TCRdb table lists in-frame clones only, not all of them. The sample includes 30,000 to 40,000 clones, more than 70% of them seen just once. The ends were cut back, 4 bases at V and 0 bases at J, with 6 bases in the middle. This CDR3 region has 14 residues. The germline CDR1 and CDR2 sequences are MNHEY and SMNVEV (reference sequence). The input for sequencing was CD4+ or CD8+ T cells sorted from blood, taken in a trial of the OX40 agonist ivuxolimab. The chain uses TRBV27 and TRBJ1-4; D remains unclear. This clonotype originated in an adult with an advanced solid tumor such as melanoma, head and neck, liver or kidney cancer. CDR3 DNA: TGTGCCAGCAGTTCCCACGCAACTAATGAAAAACTGTTTTTT. It encodes CASSSHATNEKLFF.